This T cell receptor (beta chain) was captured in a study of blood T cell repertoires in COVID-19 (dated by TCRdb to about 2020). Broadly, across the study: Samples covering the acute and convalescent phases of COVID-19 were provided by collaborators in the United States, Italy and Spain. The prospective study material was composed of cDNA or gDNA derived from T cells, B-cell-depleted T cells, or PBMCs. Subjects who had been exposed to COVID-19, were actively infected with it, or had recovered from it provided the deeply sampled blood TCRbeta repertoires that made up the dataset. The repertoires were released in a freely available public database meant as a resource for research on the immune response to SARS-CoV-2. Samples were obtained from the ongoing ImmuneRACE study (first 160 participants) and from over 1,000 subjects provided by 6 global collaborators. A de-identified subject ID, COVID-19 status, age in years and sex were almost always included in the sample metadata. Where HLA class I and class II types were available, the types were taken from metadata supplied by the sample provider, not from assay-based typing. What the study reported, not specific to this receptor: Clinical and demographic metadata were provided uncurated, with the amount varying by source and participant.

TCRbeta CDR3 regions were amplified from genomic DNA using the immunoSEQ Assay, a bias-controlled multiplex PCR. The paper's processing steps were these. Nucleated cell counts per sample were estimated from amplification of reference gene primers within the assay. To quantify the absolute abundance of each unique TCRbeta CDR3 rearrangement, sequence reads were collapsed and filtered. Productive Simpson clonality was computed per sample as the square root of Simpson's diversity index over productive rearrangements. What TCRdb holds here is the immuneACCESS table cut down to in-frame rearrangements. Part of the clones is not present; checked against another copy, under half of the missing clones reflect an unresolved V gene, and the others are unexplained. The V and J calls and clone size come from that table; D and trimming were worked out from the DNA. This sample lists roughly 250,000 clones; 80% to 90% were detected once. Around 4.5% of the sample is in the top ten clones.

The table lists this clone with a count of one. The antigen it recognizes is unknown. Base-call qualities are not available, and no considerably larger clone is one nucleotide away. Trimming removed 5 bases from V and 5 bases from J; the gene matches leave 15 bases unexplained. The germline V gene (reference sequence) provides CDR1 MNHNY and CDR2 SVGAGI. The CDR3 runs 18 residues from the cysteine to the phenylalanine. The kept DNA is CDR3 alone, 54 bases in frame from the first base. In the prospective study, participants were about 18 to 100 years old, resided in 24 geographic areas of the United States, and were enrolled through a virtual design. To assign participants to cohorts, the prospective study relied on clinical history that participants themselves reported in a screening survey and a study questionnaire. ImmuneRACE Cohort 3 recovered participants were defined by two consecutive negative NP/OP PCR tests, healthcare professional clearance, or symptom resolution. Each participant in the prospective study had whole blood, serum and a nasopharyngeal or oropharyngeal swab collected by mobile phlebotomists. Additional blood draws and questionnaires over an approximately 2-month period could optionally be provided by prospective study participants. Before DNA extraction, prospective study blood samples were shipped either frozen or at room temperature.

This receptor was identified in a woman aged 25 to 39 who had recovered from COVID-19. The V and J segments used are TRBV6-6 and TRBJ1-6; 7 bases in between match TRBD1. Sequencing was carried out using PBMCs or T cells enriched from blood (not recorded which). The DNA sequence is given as TGTGCCAGCAGTCACCAAAGAGACAGGGTCGAGGATAATTCACCCCTCCACTTT. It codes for CASSHQRDRVEDNSPLHF.